The clone carrying this T cell receptor beta chain was detected a few times. The sample, 9 to 10 milliliters of peripheral blood, was drawn from each donor. This entry is derived from a study of blood T cells in healthy people across ages. This CDR3 has 12 residues. Trimming pared 8 bases from V and 8 bases from J, leaving 12 bases between. Germline V lookup: CDR1 SEHNR, CDR2 FQNEAQ (reference sequence). A second about 7 to 12 cycle PCR used barcoded and J-beta primers. A template-switch adaptor with 12 random nucleotides tagged each cDNA molecule. Per sample, CDR3-containing paired-end reads numbered at least 2.5 million. From the 5' RACE reads, TCRdb called clonotypes with MiXCR, one entry per CDR3 protein. The table lists some 1.5 million distinct CDR3 sequences, approximately 30% of them singletons.

The rearrangement links TRBV7-9 to TRBJ1-4; D uncertain. Sequenced material: blood. This receptor was taken from a woman aged 25-40 years in good health. CDR3 region: CASQKAREKLFF. DNA for the CDR3: TGTGCCAGCCAAAAAGCGAGGGAAAAACTGTTTTTT.